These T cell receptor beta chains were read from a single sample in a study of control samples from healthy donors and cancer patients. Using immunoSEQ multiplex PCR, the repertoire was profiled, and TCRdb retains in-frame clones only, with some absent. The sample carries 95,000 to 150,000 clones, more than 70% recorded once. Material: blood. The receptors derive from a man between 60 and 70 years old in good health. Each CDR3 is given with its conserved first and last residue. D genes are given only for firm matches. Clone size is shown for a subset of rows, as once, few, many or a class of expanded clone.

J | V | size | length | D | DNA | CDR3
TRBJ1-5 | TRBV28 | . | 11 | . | TGTGCCAGCAGTTTCAATCAGCCCCAGCATTTT | CASSFNQPQHF
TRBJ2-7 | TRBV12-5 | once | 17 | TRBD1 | TGTGCTAGTGGTAACAACAGGGGCCTGAAAAAGTTCTACGAGCAGTACTTC | CASGNNRGLKKFYEQYF
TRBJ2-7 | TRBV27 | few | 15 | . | TGTGCCAGCAGTCTAAGGGGCTCCCCCGTTAGCGAGCAGTACTTC | CASSLRGSPVSEQYF
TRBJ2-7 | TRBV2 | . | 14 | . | TGTGCCAGAACAGATCCCTATAAAACCTACGAGCAGTACTTC | CARTDPYKTYEQYF
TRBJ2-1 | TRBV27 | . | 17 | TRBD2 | TGTGCCAGCAGGACCAGCGGACTAGCGGGGGGCCGGAATGAGCAGTTCTTC | CASRTSGLAGGRNEQFF
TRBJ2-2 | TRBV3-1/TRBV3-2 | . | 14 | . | TGTGCCAGCAGCCAGTTACAGGGTTCCGGGGAGCTGTTTTTT | CASSQLQGSGELFF
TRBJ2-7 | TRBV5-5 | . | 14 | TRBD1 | TGTGCCAGCAGCAACAGGACAGGGGGCTACGAGCAGTACTTC | CASSNRTGGYEQYF
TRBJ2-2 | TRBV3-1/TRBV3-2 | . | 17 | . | TGTGCCAGCAGCCAAGCCGCCTTCCCCTCGGCGACCGGGGAGCTGTTTTTT | CASSQAAFPSATGELFF
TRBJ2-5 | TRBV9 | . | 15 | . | TGTGCCAGCAGCGTAGCAGCGGGTGGGGAGGCGACCCAGTACTTC | CASSVAAGGEATQYF
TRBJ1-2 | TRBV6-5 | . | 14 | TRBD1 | TGTGCCAGTCGGGACAGCAAACCGGCCTATGGCTACACCTTC | CASRDSKPAYGYTF
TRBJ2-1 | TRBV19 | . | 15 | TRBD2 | TGTGCCAGTAGCGACCCGGGACTAGGTCTTTTCGGGCAGTTCTTC | CASSDPGLGLFGQFF
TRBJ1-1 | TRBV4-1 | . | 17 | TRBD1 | TGCGCCAGCAGGGCTACCGGGACAGGGGAGCGTAGGACTGAAGCTTTCTTT | CASRATGTGERRTEAFF
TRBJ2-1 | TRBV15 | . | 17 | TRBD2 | TGTGCCACCAGCAGACCGGGGGGTTCGGAACCCTACAATGAGCAGTTCTTC | CATSRPGGSEPYNEQFF
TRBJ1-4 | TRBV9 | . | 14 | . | TGTGCCAGCAGCGTAGACGTGGGAAATGAAAAACTGTTTTTT | CASSVDVGNEKLFF
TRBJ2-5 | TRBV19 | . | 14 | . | TGTGCCAGTAGTCCCGGATTCGCGGGGGAGACCCAGTACTTC | CASSPGFAGETQYF
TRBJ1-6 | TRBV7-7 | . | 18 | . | TGTGCCAGCAGCCCATGGACAGCACGAAACCCCTATAATTCACCCCTCCACTTT | CASSPWTARNPYNSPLHF
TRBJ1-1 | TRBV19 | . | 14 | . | TGTGCCAGTAGTATCCAAGAGGGGAGCACTGAAGCTTTCTTT | CASSIQEGSTEAFF
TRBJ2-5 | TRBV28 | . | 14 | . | TGTGCCAGCAGTTTACAGGGACCCCAAGAGACCCAGTACTTC | CASSLQGPQETQYF
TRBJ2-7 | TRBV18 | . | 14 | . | TGTGCCAGCTCACCATTGGGGCTCGGATCCGAGCAGTACTTC | CASSPLGLGSEQYF
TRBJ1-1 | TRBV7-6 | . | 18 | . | TGTGCCAGCAGCTTCTCCGCCTCGGGGGGGCGGGTGAACACTGAAGCTTTCTTT | CASSFSASGGRVNTEAFF
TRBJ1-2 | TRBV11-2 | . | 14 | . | TGTGCCAGCAGCTTAGATTGGGGGGGTAATGGCTACACCTTC | CASSLDWGGNGYTF
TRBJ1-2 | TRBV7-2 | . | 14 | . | TGTGCCAGCAGCTTAGCGACAGGTGTCTATGGCTACACCTTC | CASSLATGVYGYTF
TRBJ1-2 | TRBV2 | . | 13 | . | TGTGCCCGCGGCCAGCAGTCCAGGTCTGGCTACACCTTC | CARGQQSRSGYTF